This TCR beta chain was observed in a study of cytomegalovirus exposure and HLA in healthy donors. Study-wide results and limits: Analyses of presence and absence presupposed an approximately uniform sequencing depth across donors. Owing to their indistinguishability, certain V segments, notably TRBV6-2 and TRBV6-3, were excluded.

Germline V gene sequence: CDR1 MDHEN, CDR2 SYDVKM. The junction had 8 bases not matched to a gene; V was cut back by 3 bases and J by 6 bases. The length of the CDR3 is 15 residues. There are a few counts of this clone. Its antigen remains unidentified. The PCR used 60 Vbeta and 13 Jbeta primers. The protocol was immunoSEQ multiplex PCR, while the TCRdb copy is restricted to in-frame clones and leaves out a portion. The sample has under 200,000 clones, about 80% seen once; the top ten hold 2.4%. Sequenced material: PBMCs. This chain joins TRBV28 and TRBJ1-5, with 7 bases matching TRBD1. The receptor's source is a man aged 55-75 years in good health and CMV-seronegative. Here the CDR3 DNA reads TGTGCCAGCAGTTTTCCAGGGGGACGAGGTCAGCCCCAGCATTTT. It yields the protein CASSFPGGRGQPQHF.